Detailed here is one T cell receptor beta chain. The entry originates in a study of blood T cell repertoires in COVID-19. In the study overall: Collection of acute and convalescent COVID-19 samples took place in the United States, Italy and Spain.

As handled by the study authors: Amplification with reference gene primers provided the estimates of nucleated cell counts. The method was immunoSEQ multiplex PCR; TCRdb's version includes in-frame clones alone and lacks a portion of them. Clone size and the V and J calls come from that table; the DNA yielded D and trimming. The repertoire has some 490,000 clones, approximately 90% of them found once; the top ten carry 8% to 9.5%. The germline V and J ends were trimmed by 0 bases and 3 bases, with 12 bases remaining between them. This CDR3 region has 15 residues. The germline V gene has CDR1 MNHEY and CDR2 SVGEGT. Adults between about 18 and 95 years of age took part from 20 to 25 US areas. What the recovered Cohort 3 donors had was two negative PCRs, clearance, or symptom resolution.

Sequencing was carried out using PBMCs or T cells enriched from blood (not recorded which). The receptor comes from a woman aged 60 to 75 who had recovered from COVID-19. This rearrangement joins TRBV6-2 or TRBV6-3 to TRBJ2-7, with D possibly TRBD1 on 6 matching bases. CDR3 protein: CASSYSLGQNYEQYV. CDR3 bases: TGTGCCAGCAGTTACTCGCTTGGACAGAACTACGAGCAGTACGTC.